One and the same sample provided the 8 T cell receptor beta chains below, sequenced in a study of regulatory T cells in long-lasting Graves disease. Time point here: newly diagnosed GD, antithyroid drugs for less than 3 months. The TCR library was made from RNA that had been extracted from PBMCs in TRIzol. Arm-PCR of CDR3 regions and iRepertoire HTBI primers were used to build TCR beta libraries. Each CDR3 protein gets one entry after TCRdb re-called the multiplex PCR reads with MiXCR. The sample yields about 540,000 distinct CDR3 sequences, roughly 14% seen once. The sample was also linked to a second study, of T cells in Graves' hyperthyroidism and ophthalmopathy.

The material was peripheral blood mononuclear cells (PBMCs), obtained at new diagnosis, from a patient treated with antithyroid drugs. These receptors were collected from a man aged 25 to 40 with Graves disease.

V and J are TRBV6-1 and TRBJ1-1, with D hard to call. CDR3 length: 13 residues. Germline CDR1 is MNHNS and CDR2 is SASEGT. Deletions cut 5 bases from V and 0 bases from J, with 7 bases between. In nucleotides, the CDR3 is TGTGCCAGCAGTAAGCTGATGAACACTGAAGCTTTCTTT. Residues: CASSKLMNTEAFF.

The chain joins TRBV29-1 to TRBJ2-5, with D possibly being TRBD2 (5 bases). Germline V lookup: CDR1 SQVTM, CDR2 ANQGSEA. Trimming cost V 6 bases and J 9 bases, with 11 bases left between them. CDR3 length equals 10 residues. CDR3 residues: CSVIKAAQYF. The CDR3 bases are TGCAGCGTCATAAAAGCGGCCCAGTACTTC.

This clonotype was observed at least ten times. The chain combines TRBV20-1 with TRBJ2-1; the D gene is possibly TRBD2 (5 bases). CDR3 length equals 15 residues. V shed 3 bases and J shed 0 bases, with 12 bases lying between them. Germline V gene data show CDR1 as DFQATT and CDR2 as SNEGSKA (reference sequence). The CDR3 region is CSASADLGSYNEQFF. CDR3 DNA: TGCAGTGCTAGTGCGGACTTAGGCTCCTACAATGAGCAGTTCTTC.

This clonotype was found many times. Written as DNA, the CDR3 is TGTGCCAGCAGTTTAGGGACTAGCGGGAGCAAGAATGAGCAGTTCTTC. Its protein product is CASSLGTSGSKNEQFF. This rearrangement joins TRBV12-3 or TRBV12-4 to TRBJ2-1; TRBD2 aligns across 13 bases. The CDR3 contains 16 residues. V shed 1 base, J shed 7 bases, and the junction held 4 bases outside the gene matches.

At least ten counts were recorded for this clonotype. The chain employs TRBV12-3 or TRBV12-4 and TRBJ2-3; TRBD2 aligns across 7 bases. This CDR3 contains 14 residues. The V and J ends lost 7 bases and 2 bases, in that order; junction bases with no gene match: 6. The CDR3 coding sequence is TGTGCCAGCACCCGGGACTATAACACAGATACGCAGTATTTT. It translates to CASTRDYNTDTQYF.

This clonotype turned up a few times. V gene TRBV6-1 combines with J gene TRBJ2-1, with unresolved D. V lost 3 bases, J lost 5 bases, and 11 bases lay in between. The CDR3 length is 14 residues. CDR1 and CDR2 (germline): MNHNS, SASEGT. The CDR3 reads CASSDRQNNNEQFF. The DNA for the CDR3 is TGTGCCAGCAGTGATCGGCAAAACAACAATGAGCAGTTCTTC.

There are many counts of this clonotype. The chain carries TRBV5-1 and TRBJ2-1, with D unresolved. The CDR3 spans 15 residues. With 0 bases removed from V and 3 bases from J, the gap between germline ends came to 10 bases. Per germline, CDR1 SGHRS and CDR2 YFSETQ. The DNA of the CDR3 is TGCGCCAGCAGCTTGGCCGCGACTCACTACAATGAGCAGTTCTTC. Its protein is CASSLAATHYNEQFF.

This clonotype has a count of ten or more. The rearrangement joins TRBV6-1 to TRBJ1-5; possibly TRBD1 for D (6 bases). V shed 6 bases and J shed 9 bases, with 18 bases lying between them. The length of the CDR3 is 14 residues. Germline V gene data show CDR1 as MNHNS and CDR2 as SASEGT. In DNA, the CDR3 is TGTGCCAGCAGGTCCACAGGGTCCTCCGTGCCCCAGCATTTT. It yields the protein CASRSTGSSVPQHF.